The 28 T cell receptor beta chains given below trace back to one sample, sequenced in a study of Graves' ophthalmopathy and Graves' hyperthyroidism. Beta-chain TCR CDR3 regions were amplified from RNA transcripts. Amplification began with first-round RT-PCR using HTBI primers, then second-round multiplex PCR was performed. A single record per CDR3 protein comes from TCRdb applying MiXCR to the multiplex PCR reads. The data contain approximately 500,000 distinct CDR3 sequences, approximately 15% of them singletons. The sequenced sample was blood. The origin of the receptors is a woman in her thirties with Graves' ophthalmopathy.

Many counts were recorded for this clonotype. V gene TRBV28 combines with J gene TRBJ2-5; maybe TRBD1 (6 bases). This CDR3 region has 12 residues. Germline CDR1 is MDHEN and CDR2 is SYDVKM. Trimming stripped 11 bases from V and 5 bases from J, with 15 bases between. CDR3 in amino acids: CAVAGVGETQYF. CDR3 in DNA: TGTGCCGTCGCAGGGGTGGGGGAGACCCAGTACTTC.

Ten or more counts support this clonotype. J is TRBJ2-7 and V is TRBV2; D unclear. CDR3 length: 13 amino acids. V lost 3 bases and J lost 6, with 12 bases in between. Germline-derived CDR1 and CDR2 are SNHLY and FYNNEI. The CDR3 nucleotides are TGTGCCAGCAGTGAGGCTCCTGCCCGCGAGCAGTACTTC. It encodes CASSEAPAREQYF.

This clonotype was observed at least ten times. The V and J genes are TRBV5-1 and TRBJ2-7; possible D gene TRBD1, 5 bases. The V gene lost 4 bases and the J gene lost 6 bases, with 20 bases spanning the gap. Germline V gene sequence: CDR1 SGHRS, CDR2 YFSETQ. This CDR3 is 15 amino acids long. DNA for the CDR3: TGCGCCAGCAGCCACACCTCCGGACACCAGGGCGAGCAGTACTTC. Its translation is CASSHTSGHQGEQYF.

This clonotype was recorded at least ten times. This chain connects TRBV20-1 to TRBJ1-5; 8 positions match TRBD1. J lost 0 bases, V lost 2 bases, and 15 bases had no gene match. The CDR3 has 19 amino acids. Germline V gives CDR1 DFQATT, CDR2 SNEGSKA (reference sequence). CDR3 nucleotide sequence: TGCAGTGCTAGAATTACCGGGACAGGAGACTTCTATAGCAATCAGCCCCAGCATTTT. It codes for CSARITGTGDFYSNQPQHF.

This clonotype was picked up many times. The chain combines TRBV7-2 with TRBJ1-6, with D hard to call. This CDR3 has 16 amino acids. The V gene lost 0 bases and the J gene lost 13 bases, with 19 bases spanning the gap. Per germline, CDR1 SGHTA and CDR2 FQGNSA. In DNA, the CDR3 is TGTGCCAGCAGCTTAGCTACGTTGGGGAAAAGCGCGCCCCTCCACTTT. This translates into CASSLATLGKSAPLHF.

This clonotype was counted many times. The chain employs TRBV15 and TRBJ1-5; D is ambiguous. Germline-derived CDR1 and CDR2 are LNHNV and YYDKDF (reference sequence). Trimming took off 1 base at V and 4 bases at J, with 11 bases between the two ends. The CDR3 spans 15 residues. CDR3 DNA: TGTGCCACCAGCAGAGCGCTTGGAGCAAATCAGCCCCAGCATTTT. Its protein product is CATSRALGANQPQHF.

This clonotype was observed many times. The chain combines TRBV5-1 with TRBJ2-7, with TRBD1 matching 12 bases. The trim removed 4 bases at V and 4 bases at J, leaving 6 bases unmatched. CDR1 is SGHRS and CDR2 is YFSETQ in the germline V gene. CDR3 length: 15 amino acids. CDR3: CASSPPGQGAYEQYF. Written as DNA, the CDR3 is TGCGCCAGCAGCCCCCCGGGACAGGGGGCTTACGAGCAGTACTTC.

This clonotype has a count of ten or more. The J gene is TRBJ2-7, the V gene TRBV12-3 or TRBV12-4; D is perhaps TRBD1 or TRBD2 (5 bases each). The CDR3 is 15 amino acids. Trimming cost V 5 bases and J 4 bases, with 18 bases left between them. The CDR3 DNA is TGTGCCAGCAGTCCTTCCGGGACCTGGGGGTACGAGCAGTACTTC. Its translation is CASSPSGTWGYEQYF.

Only a few counts were recorded for this clonotype. This chain connects TRBV6-2 or TRBV6-3 to TRBJ1-1, with a tentative D call TRBD1 (6 bases). The length of the CDR3 is 17 residues. V was clipped by 2 bases and J by 2 bases, with 18 bases between them. Per the germline V gene, CDR1 is MNHEY and CDR2 is SVGEGT. CDR3 loop: CASSYPKSGAANTEAFF. The CDR3 DNA sequence: TGTGCCAGCAGTTACCCGAAGTCAGGGGCCGCTAACACTGAAGCTTTCTTT.

This clonotype was counted at least ten times. The chain links TRBV6-5 to TRBJ1-2; TRBD1 might be the D (5 bases). Per germline, CDR1 MNHEY and CDR2 SVGAGI. The CDR3 is made up of 15 amino acids. With 0 bases removed from V and 4 bases from J, the gap between germline ends came to 12 bases. The CDR3 nucleotides read TGTGCCAGCAGTTACTCGCGAGGGGCCGTCTATGGCTACACCTTC. Protein product: CASSYSRGAVYGYTF.

This clonotype was observed a handful of times. The chain uses TRBV19 and TRBJ1-5; possibly TRBD1 for D (5 bases). Trimming took off 8 bases at V and 0 bases at J, with 14 bases between the two ends. Germline V gives CDR1 LNHDA, CDR2 SQIVND (reference sequence). The CDR3 contains 15 residues. CDR3 in amino acids: CASQTDDFSNQPQHF. DNA of the CDR3: TGTGCCAGTCAGACAGACGACTTTAGCAATCAGCCCCAGCATTTT.

This clonotype showed up many times. The chain recombines TRBV19 with TRBJ1-5; TRBD1 is a possible D gene (5 bases). The germline V gene encodes CDR1 LNHDA and CDR2 SQIVND (reference sequence). The CDR3 consists of 16 residues. With 5 bases removed from V and 0 bases from J, the gap between germline ends came to 14 bases. The CDR3 DNA reads as TGTGCCAGTAGTGGGACCCCGACATATAGCAATCAGCCCCAGCATTTT. Its translation is CASSGTPTYSNQPQHF.

This chain joins TRBV30 and TRBJ2-7; 8 bases are a match to TRBD2. J was trimmed by 2 bases and V by 5 bases; bases with no gene match: 11. The CDR3 has 15 residues. Germline CDR1 reads GTSNPN; CDR2 reads SVGIG (reference sequence). CDR3 amino acids: CAWAKAGVRTYEQYF. As DNA, the CDR3 is TGTGCCTGGGCTAAAGCGGGAGTTAGGACCTACGAGCAGTACTTC.

In this sample, this clonotype turned up many times. The chain carries TRBV12-3 or TRBV12-4 and TRBJ1-1; D remains unclear. Trimming cost V 5 bases and J 8 bases, with 15 bases left between them. This CDR3 is 13 amino acids long. The CDR3 protein is CASSAIQDGEAFF. Written as DNA, the CDR3 is TGTGCCAGCAGTGCTATCCAAGACGGAGAAGCTTTCTTT.

This clonotype was seen many times. V and J are TRBV30 and TRBJ2-6, with D possibly matching TRBD1 (6 bases). The CDR3 length is 15 residues. Germline CDR1 reads GTSNPN; CDR2 reads SVGIG (reference sequence). Trimming cost V 6 bases and J 1 base, with 13 bases left between them. DNA for the CDR3: TGTGCCTGCGGACAGAGGGATTCTGGGGCCAACGTCCTGACTTTC. Its protein product is CACGQRDSGANVLTF.

To note about this clonotype: A read error may explain this, as a much larger clone is one base away. The chain combines TRBV25-1 with TRBJ2-5; 8 bases line up with TRBD2. The CDR3 consists of 18 residues. CDR1 is MGHDK and CDR2 is SYGVNS in the germline V gene. CDR3 protein: CVSSEFSTGREAKETQYF. DNA of the CDR3: TGTGTCAGCAGTGAATTCAGCACGGGGCGGGAGGCTAAAGAGACCCAGTACTTC.

There are many counts of this clonotype. This sequence joins TRBV6-4 and TRBJ1-6; 7 bases map to TRBD1. Germline CDR1 reads MRHNA; CDR2 reads SNTAGT. The CDR3 runs 15 residues. J lost 5 bases, V lost 0 bases, and 1 base had no gene match. Here the CDR3 DNA reads TGTGCCAGCAGTGACTCCACAGGGGATAATTCACCCCTCCACTTT. It is translated as CASSDSTGDNSPLHF.

Ten or more counts support this clonotype. The V call is TRBV27, the J call TRBJ1-1, with D unclear. With 3 bases removed from V and 10 bases from J, the gap between germline ends came to 18 bases. This CDR3 comprises 14 residues. Germline V gene data show CDR1 as MNHEY and CDR2 as SMNVEV (reference sequence). CDR3 coding DNA: TGTGCCAGCAGTTTCGTTTCCCGGAATGAGGTAGCTTTCTTT. Translating it yields CASSFVSRNEVAFF.

In this sample, this clonotype turned up many times. The chain has TRBV15 and TRBJ1-5; D is unresolved. Germline V gives CDR1 LNHNV, CDR2 YYDKDF (reference sequence). V was shortened by 0 bases and J by 5 bases, with 5 bases between the two germline ends. The CDR3 contains 13 residues. In DNA form, the CDR3 reads TGTGCCACCAGCAGAGATAACGATCAGCCCCAGCATTTT. This codes for CATSRDNDQPQHF. Using reference TRBV15 and TRBJ1-5 for the parts outside the CDR3, the full variable domain is DAMVIQNPRYQVTQFGKPVTLSCSQTLNHNVMYWYQQKSSQAPKLLFHYYDKDFNNEADTPDNFQSRRPNTSFCFLDIRSPGLGDTAMYLCATSRDNDQPQHFGDGTRLSIL.

This clonotype has a count of ten or more. The rearrangement links TRBV20-1 to TRBJ1-5; D gene ambiguous. Per germline, CDR1 DFQATT and CDR2 SNEGSKA (reference sequence). The CDR3 length is 10 residues. Trimming took 7 bases from V and 6 from J, leaving 7 bases between them. As DNA, the CDR3 is TGCAGTGTGGCCGGTCAGCCCCAGCATTTT. Translating gives CSVAGQPQHF.

This clonotype showed up many times. The V call is TRBV7-2, the J call TRBJ2-2; 9 bases are shared with TRBD2. Per the germline V gene, CDR1 is SGHTA and CDR2 is FQGNSA. The CDR3 is 15 amino acids. With 0 bases clipped from V and 6 bases from J, the junction kept 2 bases outside the gene matches. Written as DNA, the CDR3 is TGTGCCAGCAGCTTAGCTAGCGGGAGCTCCGGGGAGCTGTTTTTT. Protein product: CASSLASGSSGELFF.

The sample holds a few counts of this clonotype. The chain carries TRBV4-1 and TRBJ2-7; 9 nucleotides line up with TRBD2. V shed 1 base, J shed 3 bases, and the junction held 7 bases outside the gene matches. The CDR3 covers 16 residues. CDR1 and CDR2 (germline): MGHRA, YSYEKL. Written as DNA, the CDR3 is TGCGCCAGCAGCCAAGGAGACCGGCGGGGGGGCTACGAGCAGTACTTC. Amino acids: CASSQGDRRGGYEQYF.

This clonotype was detected only a few times. V usage is TRBV6-2 or TRBV6-3 and J usage is TRBJ1-6, with D uncertain. CDR1 is MNHEY and CDR2 is SVGEGT in the germline V gene. CDR3 length: 17 residues. Trimming cost V 2 bases and J 0 bases, with 11 bases left between them. The CDR3 nucleotides are TGTGCCAGCAGTTACGGGGAGACGAGCTCCTATAATTCACCCCTCCACTTT. Translation: CASSYGETSSYNSPLHF.

This clonotype has a count of ten or more. V is TRBV27 and J is TRBJ2-2; D is unresolved. CDR3 length: 15 residues. V was shortened by 2 bases and J by 4 bases, with 11 bases between the two germline ends. Germline V gives CDR1 MNHEY, CDR2 SMNVEV (reference sequence). This CDR3 is CASSLATLTTGELFF. In DNA, the CDR3 is TGTGCCAGCAGTTTAGCGACCCTGACCACCGGGGAGCTGTTTTTT.

This clonotype came up a few times. The CDR3 sequence: CASSQLPFGPRVDEQYF. As DNA, the CDR3 is TGTGCCAGTAGTCAGCTCCCCTTCGGGCCGCGGGTGGACGAGCAGTACTTC. The genes are TRBV19 and TRBJ2-7, with D possibly being TRBD2 (5 bases). Germline V lookup: CDR1 LNHDA, CDR2 SQIVND (reference sequence). The CDR3 covers 17 residues. The V end lost 5 bases, the J end lost 5 bases, and 25 bases lay between the germline ends.

This clonotype was recorded at least ten times. CDR3 coding DNA: TGTGCCAGCAGCTTAGGGGGACCACCTAGTTATGGCTACACCTTC. As protein: CASSLGGPPSYGYTF. The V gene is TRBV7-6, the J gene TRBJ1-2, with D tentatively TRBD1 (5 bases). From germline, CDR1 is SGHVS and CDR2 FNYEAQ. The length of the CDR3 is 15 residues. The germline V and J ends were trimmed by 1 base and 5 bases, with 14 bases remaining between them.

The genes are TRBV9 and TRBJ1-2; 10 bases match TRBD1. The V gene end was trimmed by 3 bases and the J gene end by 5 bases; junction bases not matched to a gene: 7. Per germline, CDR1 SGDLS and CDR2 YYNGEE. There are 15 residues in the CDR3. CDR3 in DNA: TGTGCCAGCAGCGGCCGGGACAGGGGAGGTTATGGCTACACCTTC. It specifies CASSGRDRGGYGYTF.

A few counts support this clonotype. The V gene is TRBV6-2 or TRBV6-3, the J gene TRBJ2-5; D is possibly TRBD1 or TRBD2 (5 bases each). Germline V CDR1 and CDR2: MNHEY, SVGEGT. The CDR3 extends over 17 amino acids. V was trimmed by 3 bases and J by 7 bases, leaving 24 bases between them. CDR3 DNA sequence: TGTGCCAGCAGTTATTTCTCCGCCGGGACCTTAAGGGGGACCCAGTACTTC. This sequence encodes CASSYFSAGTLRGTQYF.